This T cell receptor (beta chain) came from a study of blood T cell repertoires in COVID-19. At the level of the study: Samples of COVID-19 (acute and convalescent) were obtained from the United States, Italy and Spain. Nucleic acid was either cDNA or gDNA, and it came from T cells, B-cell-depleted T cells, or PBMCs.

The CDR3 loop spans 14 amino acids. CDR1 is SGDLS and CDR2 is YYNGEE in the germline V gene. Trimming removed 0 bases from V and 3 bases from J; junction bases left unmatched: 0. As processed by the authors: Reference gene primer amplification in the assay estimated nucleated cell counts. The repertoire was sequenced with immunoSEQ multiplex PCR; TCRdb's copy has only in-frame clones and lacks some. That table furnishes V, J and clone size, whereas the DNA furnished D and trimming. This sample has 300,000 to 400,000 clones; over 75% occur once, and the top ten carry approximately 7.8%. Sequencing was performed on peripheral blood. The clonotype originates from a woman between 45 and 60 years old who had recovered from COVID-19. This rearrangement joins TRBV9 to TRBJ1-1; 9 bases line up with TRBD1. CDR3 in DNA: TGTGCCAGCAGCGTAGGACAGGGGGACACTGAAGCTTTCTTT. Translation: CASSVGQGDTEAFF.